The 18 T cell receptor beta chains reported below all come from one sample, sequenced in a study of shared clonotypes between healthy human individuals. The protocol was immunoSEQ multiplex PCR, while the TCRdb copy is restricted to in-frame clones and leaves out a portion. The sample includes about 1.1 million clones, about 80% of them seen just once. Material for sequencing was memory CD4+ T cells from PBMCs. Documented subset: CD45RA-negative fraction. The receptor source for this set is a man aged 18 to 29 in good health. Some clones in this sample may be carry-over from other donors' samples.

The gene calls are TRBV28 and TRBJ2-1; unclear D gene. CDR3 length: 15 residues. Germline loops: CDR1 MDHEN, CDR2 SYDVKM. Trimming removed 6 bases from V and 5 bases from J, with 17 bases in between. The CDR3: CASSAGGLADNEQFF. CDR3 nucleotide sequence: TGTGCCAGCAGCGCCGGTGGTCTTGCGGACAATGAGCAGTTCTTC.

J is TRBJ2-5 and V is TRBV29-1, with D perhaps TRBD1 (5 bases). Germline CDR1 and CDR2: SQVTM and ANQGSEA. This CDR3 has 12 residues. V was clipped by 6 bases and J by 1 base, with 9 bases between them. The CDR3 DNA sequence: TGCAGCGTGTCGACAGCCCAAGAGACCCAGTACTTC. It yields the protein CSVSTAQETQYF.

The chain employs TRBV28 and TRBJ1-2; weak D call: TRBD1 (5 bases). Deletions cut 6 bases from V and 8 bases from J, with 19 bases between. The CDR3 is 14 residues long. Germline-derived CDR1 and CDR2 are MDHEN and SYDVKM. The CDR3 region is CASRAGGGDIGYTF. CDR3 bases: TGTGCCAGCAGAGCCGGGGGAGGGGATATAGGCTACACCTTC.

The V and J genes are TRBV4-2 and TRBJ1-1, with D hard to call. CDR1 and CDR2 (germline): LGHNA, YNFKEQ. With 4 bases removed from V and 1 base from J, the gap between germline ends came to 16 bases. This CDR3 is built from 16 residues. This CDR3 reads CASSPNSRAGNTEAFF. The CDR3 DNA is TGTGCCAGCAGCCCTAATTCTCGAGCGGGGAACACTGAAGCTTTCTTT.

The rearrangement joins TRBV14 to TRBJ1-4; TRBD1 might be the D (5 bases). Trimming shortened V by 4 bases and J by 6 bases, and 12 bases separated the two germline ends. This CDR3 is 14 amino acids long. Looked up from germline, CDR1 is SGHDN and CDR2 is FVKESK. CDR3 DNA sequence: TGTGCCAGCAGCCTGGGTATGGGGGATGAAAAACTGTTTTTT. This translates into CASSLGMGDEKLFF.

Note on this clone: The sample has other DNA sequences that encode this CDR3 too. J is TRBJ2-5 and V is TRBV29-1, with unresolved D. With 1 base removed from V and 5 bases from J, the gap between germline ends came to 2 bases. The germline V gene has CDR1 SQVTM and CDR2 ANQGSEA. The CDR3 totals 10 residues. Written as DNA, the CDR3 is TGCAGCGTTGAAGTGGAGACCCAGTACTTC. Protein: CSVEVETQYF.

The chain links TRBV2 to TRBJ1-6; D gene uncertain. Germline-derived CDR1 and CDR2 are SNHLY and FYNNEI. This CDR3 contains 15 residues. Trimming stripped 8 bases from V and 6 bases from J, with 17 bases between. Written as DNA, the CDR3 is TGTGCCAGCCATACTAATCGGAGAGCTAATTCACCCCTCCACTTT. Its translation: CASHTNRRANSPLHF.

On this clone: This may come from a read error, since a much larger clone is one base off. This chain connects TRBV30 to TRBJ1-5; perhaps TRBD1 as D (5 bases). This CDR3 has 15 amino acids. The germline V gene has CDR1 GTSNPN and CDR2 SVGIG (reference sequence). CDR3 sequence (DNA): TGTGCCTGGAGGGACGGGGGGGGAAGGAATCAGCGCCAGCATTTT. Protein product: CAWRDGGGRNQRQHF.

This sequence joins TRBV6-6 and TRBJ1-1; D is perhaps TRBD1 (5 bases). V was cut by 2 bases and J by 2 bases, with 15 bases left in between. CDR1 MNHNY and CDR2 SVGAGI come from the germline V gene (reference sequence). The CDR3 sequence is 16 residues long. DNA for the CDR3: TGTGCCAGCAGTTACCCTAGACAGAACCACAACACTGAAGCTTTCTTT. Translating it yields CASSYPRQNHNTEAFF.

The chain uses TRBV18 and TRBJ2-3, with 11 positions matching TRBD1. CDR1 is KGHSH, CDR2 LQKENI, per germline. J lost 4 bases, V lost 4 bases, and 7 bases had no gene match. The CDR3 covers 16 residues. The CDR3 loop reads CASSLSGQGDADTQYF. The CDR3, as DNA: TGTGCCAGCTCACTTTCGGGACAGGGGGATGCAGATACGCAGTATTTT.

This chain connects TRBV4-1 to TRBJ2-5; TRBD1 matches at 7 bases. The CDR3 has 15 amino acids. The V gene end was trimmed by 2 bases and the J gene end by 5 bases; junction bases not matched to a gene: 8. The germline V gene has CDR1 MGHRA and CDR2 YSYEKL. CDR3 sequence: CASSQSRQGGETQYF. Written as DNA, the CDR3 is TGCGCCAGCAGCCAATCCCGACAGGGTGGGGAGACCCAGTACTTC.

This clone occurred a few times. The chain combines TRBV9 with TRBJ1-5; no reliable D call. Germline assignment: CDR1 SGDLS and CDR2 YYNGEE. V was shortened by 3 bases and J by 11 bases, with 15 bases between the two germline ends. The CDR3 is made up of 13 amino acids. The CDR3 loop is CASSENQQSAQHF. CDR3 in DNA: TGTGCCAGCAGCGAAAATCAACAGTCAGCCCAGCATTTT. Full variable domain (rest looked up from reference TRBV9 and TRBJ1-5): DSGVTQTPKHLITATGQRVTLRCSPRSGDLSVYWYQQSLDQGLQFLIQYYNGEERAKGNILERFSAQQFPDLHSELNLSSLELGDSALYFCASSENQQSAQHFGDGTRLSIL.

The V call is TRBV9, the J call TRBJ2-1; D perhaps matches TRBD2 (5 bases). CDR3 length: 14 residues. V was shortened by 0 bases and J by 10 bases, with 14 bases between the two germline ends. CDR1 and CDR2 (germline): SGDLS, YYNGEE. CDR3 residues: CASSVDSARLEQFF. CDR3 bases: TGTGCCAGCAGCGTAGATAGCGCCCGACTGGAGCAGTTCTTC. The complete variable domain, with remaining parts taken from reference TRBV9 and TRBJ2-1, reads DSGVTQTPKHLITATGQRVTLRCSPRSGDLSVYWYQQSLDQGLQFLIQYYNGEERAKGNILERFSAQQFPDLHSELNLSSLELGDSALYFCASSVDSARLEQFFGPGTRLTVL.

The chain recombines TRBV10-3 with TRBJ2-1; TRBD2 agrees at 12 bases. Germline trimming cut 6 bases from V and 6 bases from J; bases unmatched to any gene: 6. Germline loops: CDR1 ENHRY, CDR2 SYGVKD. The CDR3 is 15 amino acids. The CDR3 DNA reads as TGTGCCATCAGGGCCTCTAGCGGGAGGGTCAATGAGCAGTTCTTC. Translating it yields CAIRASSGRVNEQFF.

The genes are TRBV7-2 and TRBJ1-3; no clear D gene. From germline, CDR1 is SGHTA and CDR2 FQGNSA. CDR3 length: 15 amino acids. The V and J ends lost 2 bases and 4 bases respectively, with 12 bases between them. The CDR3 region is CASSLSRAGGNTIYF. In DNA, the CDR3 is TGTGCCAGCAGCTTAAGTAGGGCGGGGGGAAACACCATATATTTT.

The V gene is TRBV7-3, the J gene TRBJ1-5; D call uncertain. Germline V gene sequence: CDR1 SGHTA, CDR2 FQGTGA. V shed 0 bases and J shed 2 bases, with 8 bases lying between them. The CDR3 has 15 residues. The CDR3 region has the DNA TGTGCCAGCAGCTTAACCGGGTTCGGCAATCAGCCCCAGCATTTT. It codes for CASSLTGFGNQPQHF.

DNA for the CDR3: TGCGCCAGCAGCTTGACTAGCGGGAGGTGGTACAATGAGCAGTTCTTC. Amino acid sequence: CASSLTSGRWYNEQFF. V is TRBV5-1 and J is TRBJ2-1; 12 bases map to TRBD2. With V trimmed by 1 base and J by 4 bases, 3 bases remained unmatched. The CDR3 sequence is 16 residues long. The V gene's germline CDR1 is SGHRS and CDR2 YFSETQ.

There are a few counts of this clone. The sample carries other DNA sequences with the same CDR3. This chain connects TRBV9 to TRBJ1-2; D is unclear. Per the germline V gene, CDR1 is SGDLS and CDR2 is YYNGEE. V was trimmed by 0 bases and J by 1 base, leaving 4 bases between them. The length of the CDR3 is 13 residues. CDR3 sequence (DNA): TGTGCCAGCAGCGTAGGAAATAACTATGGCTACACCTTC. Its translation is CASSVGNNYGYTF.